This T cell receptor (beta chain) was obtained from a study of T cells after yellow fever vaccination (dated by TCRdb to about 2019). Regarding the research as a whole: The SMART-Seq v4 Ultra Low Input RNA kit was used to prepare libraries from fractions with low cell numbers. To follow T-cell clones before and after primary and booster YFV17D yellow fever vaccination, bulk TCR alpha and beta repertoires were sequenced over time. Two healthy male donors made up the cohort, one aged 18 to 30 years and the other aged 30 to 40 years. Blood was drawn at multiple timepoints before and after primary and secondary immunization, with bulk PBMC replicates and cell subsets isolated. Points the paper makes about the study in general: Because the study included only a couple of donors, the extent to which the findings can be generalized is limited. A small fraction of clonotypes appeared in both the CD4 and CD8 compartments, likely as a result of convergent recombination. The secondary T-cell response was weaker than the primary response but faster, peaking on day 5 instead of day 15. Computational filtering was required because FACS-sorted repertoires could contain abundant contaminating clonotypes from the bulk population. After the booster, most of the clones that had expanded following primary vaccination were detected again (approximately 96% of CD4 and around 90% of CD8), which suggests that memory was broadly maintained.

Taken from cysteine to phenylalanine, the CDR3 has 15 residues. The read is trimmed to its CDR3 DNA, 45 bases read in frame from base 1. Here V drops 3 bases and J drops 4 bases, and the junction holds 7 bases not matched to any gene. Explained via the paper, the treatment or condition label denotes: live attenuated yellow fever vaccine strain. Two biological replicates of bulk PBMCs were collected at each blood-draw timepoint. PBMCs were isolated from peripheral blood using a standard Ficoll-Paque protocol. TriZol was used to extract RNA from bulk PBMCs, from CD4 and CD8 fractions, and from dextramer-positive and dextramer-negative fractions. This clonotype was observed at least ten times. Its antigen target is currently unknown. Base qualities are not provided; no much larger clone lies one nucleotide away. TCR cDNA was synthesized by 5'RACE template switching, which introduced a universal primer site and unique molecular identifiers. Priming of cDNA synthesis was performed from both the TCR alpha and TCR beta constant segments. Library amplification used two PCR steps, and the second PCR step added sample barcodes and sequencing adapters. Sequencing of the libraries was done on either Illumina HiSeq 2500 (2x100 bp) or NovaSeq (2x150 bp). The authors processed their data as follows. MIGEC was used to demultiplex reads and collapse the reads into UMI consensus sequences, and MiXCR was used for V(D)J alignment. Vaccine-responding clonotypes were identified with edgeR using replicate PBMC samples, with FDR below 0.01 and a log2 fold change above 5 up to day 15 being required. Each bulk clonotype was labeled CD4 or CD8 based on which sequenced repertoire, CD4 or CD8, contained the clonotype at higher abundance. TCRdb took the public reads, trimmed them with fastp at Q25, ran MiXCR for clone calling and kept in-frame beta chains. Rows with one shared CDR3 protein collapse into an entry with the most common genes and DNA. TCRdb's processing, not the authors' own work, is the source of the V and J calls. This sample holds 350,000 or so distinct CDR3 sequences; 8% to 9.5% were observed only once. About 16% of the sample is held by the ten biggest clonotypes.

This TCR came from a man younger than 35 who received the YFV17D yellow fever vaccine. Material: PBMCs, obtained more than 40 days after the first yellow fever vaccination. The chain links TRBV12-3 or TRBV12-4 with TRBJ2-5, and TRBD1 matches 8 of the central bases. The DNA sequence is TGTGCCAGCAGTTTGGGTCAGGGGGCAATAGAGACCCAGTACTTC. Its protein product is CASSLGQGAIETQYF.